This TCR beta chain was observed in a study of T cells expressing NK-cell markers. Background on the study: Sequencing of TCR beta repertoires drew on sorted CD3+CD56+NKG2C+, CD3+CD56+NKG2C- and CD3+CD56-NKG2C+ T cells.

CDR3 size: 14 residues. For each CDR3 protein, TCRdb gives one entry from its re-call of the 5' RACE reads, without DNA. This sample's table has roughly 420,000 distinct CDR3 sequences. The source is a woman aged 18-70 years in good health. Sequencing was performed on blood T cells: a sorted CD56 or NKG2C T cell subset, CD4+ or CD8+ T cells, or bulk PBMC T cells (not recorded which). The chain uses TRBV12-3 or TRBV12-4 and TRBJ1-5. The CDR3 spells CASSFRGLFQPQHF.